The 2 T cell receptor beta chains below come from one sample, sequenced in a study of OX40 agonist ivuxolimab in advanced cancers. Library preparation employed the immunoSEQ multiplex PCR assay. The immuneACCESS repertoire file appears here via TCRdb, limited to in-frame rearrangements. These files lack a portion of the clones; in checked studies, under half of the deficit traces to unresolved V genes, and the cause of the others is not known. This sample is represented by about 77,000 clones; roughly 91% of them were singletons. The leading ten clones occupy less than 3% of the sample. Specimen: CD4+ or CD8+ T cells sorted from blood, collected in a trial of the OX40 agonist ivuxolimab. All receptors come from an adult with an advanced solid tumor such as melanoma, head and neck, liver or kidney cancer.

V and J are TRBV5-1 and TRBJ1-1, with D possibly matching TRBD1 (6 bases). CDR1 SGHRS and CDR2 YFSETQ come from the germline V gene. V gave up 5 bases and J gave up 1 base, with 9 bases separating them. This CDR3 is 13 amino acids long. DNA for the CDR3: TGCGCCAGCAGGGTACAGGGGAACACTGAAGCTTTCTTT. This encodes CASRVQGNTEAFF.

The CDR3 reads CASTPTYHNEQFF. As DNA, the CDR3 is TGTGCCAGCACGCCTACTTACCACAATGAGCAGTTCTTC. The V and J genes are TRBV25-1 and TRBJ2-1, with no clear D. V lost 7 bases and J lost 5, with 12 bases in between. The CDR3 extends over 13 amino acids. Germline V CDR1 and CDR2: MGHDK, SYGVNS.